Sequencing of this TCR beta chain was carried out in a study of radiotherapy plus CTLA-4 blockade in lung cancer. Study-wide findings and caveats: TCR clones originating in tumors grew in number in blood after radiotherapy plus ipilimumab. Response was reportedly best predicted by early blood T cell clone dynamics, with interferon-beta.

Assay: immunoSEQ multiplex PCR; the TCRdb copy retains only in-frame clones and omits some. The profile shows fewer than 70,000 clones, around three quarters of them singletons. This CDR3 region has 16 residues. CDR1 MNHEY and CDR2 SMNVEV come from the germline V gene (reference sequence). Between the trimmed V and J ends, which lost 4 bases and 8 bases, there was a span of 18 bases. Notes on this clone: Antigen: not known.

The chain carries TRBV27 and TRBJ1-6, with D unclear. The TCR was taken from a human donor with non-small cell lung cancer who had a complete response to radiotherapy plus ipilimumab. Sequences were derived from peripheral blood, sampled from a patient treated with radiotherapy plus ipilimumab. CDR3 sequence: CASSSLSGKRHSPLHF. The DNA for the CDR3 is TGTGCCAGCAGTTCCCTTTCAGGCAAAAGACATTCACCCCTCCACTTT.